This T cell receptor (beta chain) appears in the sequencing data of a study of neurological immune-mediated disorders. Trimming cost V 1 base and J 6 bases, with 8 bases left between them. The CDR3 contains 13 residues. This clonotype was recorded many times. TCRdb re-derived calls from the 5' RACE reads in MiXCR, one entry per CDR3 protein. Found here are roughly 80,000 distinct CDR3 sequences, about a sixth of them singletons; the top ten hold 15%. Volunteers from a blood bank in Maryland, USA, made up the healthy controls. What was sequenced was PBMCs. The clonotype comes from a woman in her 40s in good health. The rearrangement links TRBV12-3 or TRBV12-4 to TRBJ2-3; D is unclear. CDR3 loop: CASSLVTDDTQYF. CDR3 nucleotide sequence: TGTGCCAGCAGTTTAGTCACGGATGATACGCAGTATTTT.